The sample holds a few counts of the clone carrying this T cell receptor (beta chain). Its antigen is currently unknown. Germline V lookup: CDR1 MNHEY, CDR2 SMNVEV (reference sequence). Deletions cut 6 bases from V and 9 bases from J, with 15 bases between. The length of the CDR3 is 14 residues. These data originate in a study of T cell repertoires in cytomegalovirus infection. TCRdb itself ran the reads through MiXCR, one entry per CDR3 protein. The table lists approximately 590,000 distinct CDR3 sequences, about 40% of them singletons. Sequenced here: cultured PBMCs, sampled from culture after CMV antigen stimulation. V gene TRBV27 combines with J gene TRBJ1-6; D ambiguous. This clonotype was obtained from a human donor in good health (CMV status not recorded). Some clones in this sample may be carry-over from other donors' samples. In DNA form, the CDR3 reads TGTGCCAGCAGCCTCTTGGTCGGAGGTTCACCCCTCCACTTT. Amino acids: CASSLLVGGSPLHF.